This is a list of T cell receptor beta chains from one sample in a study of cytomegalovirus exposure and HLA in healthy donors. Profiling relied on immunoSEQ multiplex PCR, and the TCRdb table lists in-frame clones only, not all of them. The data contain 110,000 to 150,000 clones, 65% to 90% of them singletons. The sequencing input was PBMCs. The source is a female donor in good health and CMV-seronegative. Each CDR3 is given with its conserved first and last residue. The D gene is left open where the match is weak. Rows give clone size only sometimes, using once, few, many, or a class for an expanded clone.

D: TRBD1; length: 15; J: TRBJ1-2; V: TRBV27; size: NA; DNA: TGTGCCAGCAGTCCCACACAGGGGATCTACTATGGCTACACCTTC; CDR3: CASSPTQGIYYGYTF
D: NA; length: 16; J: TRBJ2-7; V: TRBV25-1; size: NA; DNA: TGTGCCAGCAGTGATCGGACCAATAGGGGCTCCTACGAGCAGTACTTC; CDR3: CASSDRTNRGSYEQYF
D: NA; length: 14; J: TRBJ2-7; V: TRBV6-1; size: NA; DNA: TGTGCCAGCAGCCGGGGCAGGGGCCCTTACGAGCAGTACTTC; CDR3: CASSRGRGPYEQYF
D: NA; length: 14; J: TRBJ1-3; V: TRBV29-1; size: NA; DNA: TGCAGCGCTCAGGGGTCGCGGTCTGGAAACACCATATATTTT; CDR3: CSAQGSRSGNTIYF
D: TRBD2; length: 15; J: TRBJ2-3; V: TRBV7-6; size: few; DNA: TGTGCCAGCAGCTTAGCAGCGGGAGGAACAGATACGCAGTATTTT; CDR3: CASSLAAGGTDTQYF
D: NA; length: 15; J: TRBJ2-2; V: TRBV5-1; size: NA; DNA: TGCGCCAGCAGCTTGGGAGCGGCCTCCACCGGGGAGCTGTTTTTT; CDR3: CASSLGAASTGELFF
D: TRBD2; length: 15; J: TRBJ2-1; V: TRBV5-1; size: NA; DNA: TGCGCCAGCAGTTGGACTAGCGGGAGGCTGGATGAGCAGTTCTTC; CDR3: CASSWTSGRLDEQFF
D: NA; length: 14; J: TRBJ2-7; V: TRBV6-5; size: NA; DNA: TGTGCCAGCACTCAATCTAGCGTCTCCTACGAGCAGTACTTC; CDR3: CASTQSSVSYEQYF
D: NA; length: 15; J: TRBJ2-5; V: TRBV25-1; size: NA; DNA: TGTGCCAGCAGTGAATCCCCCAGCGGACAAGAGACCCAGTACTTC; CDR3: CASSESPSGQETQYF
D: TRBD1; length: 16; J: TRBJ1-2; V: TRBV19; size: NA; DNA: TGTGCCAGTATTATGACAGGGTCCGCTAAGAACTATGGCTACACCTTC; CDR3: CASIMTGSAKNYGYTF
D: NA; length: 12; J: TRBJ1-5; V: TRBV5-6; size: NA; DNA: TGTGCCAGCAGCCCGGGGGGTCAGCCCCAGCATTTT; CDR3: CASSPGGQPQHF
D: NA; length: 14; J: TRBJ1-2; V: TRBV7-9; size: NA; DNA: TGTGCCATCCCGCGGGGGGGCCCCAACTATGGCTACACCTTC; CDR3: CAIPRGGPNYGYTF
D: TRBD1; length: 15; J: TRBJ2-3; V: TRBV19; size: NA; DNA: TGTGCCAGTAGGGAACAGGGGCGCGGCACAGATACGCAGTATTTT; CDR3: CASREQGRGTDTQYF
D: NA; length: 15; J: TRBJ2-1; V: TRBV29-1; size: NA; DNA: TGCAGCGTTGAAGATGCGGTAGAGGTCAACAATGAGCAGTTCTTC; CDR3: CSVEDAVEVNNEQFF
D: NA; length: 17; J: TRBJ2-6; V: TRBV9; size: NA; DNA: TGTGCCAGCAGCTTGGGGCAGGCGGGGACTGGGGCCAACGTCCTGACTTTC; CDR3: CASSLGQAGTGANVLTF
D: TRBD1; length: 15; J: TRBJ1-4; V: TRBV28; size: NA; DNA: TGTGCCAGCAGTCAATGGCTGGGGACAGCTGAAAAACTGTTTTTT; CDR3: CASSQWLGTAEKLFF
D: TRBD1; length: 15; J: TRBJ2-7; V: TRBV11-2; size: NA; DNA: TGTGCCAGCAGCTCCGGGACAGGCAACTCCTACGAGCAGTACTTC; CDR3: CASSSGTGNSYEQYF
D: NA; length: 16; J: TRBJ1-1; V: TRBV4-1; size: NA; DNA: TGCGCCAGCAGCCAATCTTCGACAGACCTGGGCACTGAAGCTTTCTTT; CDR3: CASSQSSTDLGTEAFF
D: NA; length: 13; J: TRBJ2-5; V: TRBV29-1; size: NA; DNA: TGCAGCGTTGATTATAGTACGGGTGAGACCCAGTACTTC; CDR3: CSVDYSTGETQYF
D: NA; length: 16; J: TRBJ1-1; V: TRBV7-2; size: few; DNA: TGTGCCAGCAGCTTATACTATAGTGATTTGAACACTGAAGCTTTCTTT; CDR3: CASSLYYSDLNTEAFF
D: TRBD2; length: 15; J: TRBJ2-3; V: TRBV19; size: NA; DNA: TGTGCCAGTAGTATAAAGGCGGGAGGGCCTGATACGCAGTATTTT; CDR3: CASSIKAGGPDTQYF
D: NA; length: 14; J: TRBJ1-4; V: TRBV28; size: NA; DNA: TGTGCCAGCACCTTTGGCACAACTAATGAAAAACTGTTTTTT; CDR3: CASTFGTTNEKLFF
D: NA; length: 15; J: TRBJ2-7; V: TRBV9; size: NA; DNA: TGTGCCAGCAGCGTAGATGCGGCTAGCTCCTACGAGCAGTACTTC; CDR3: CASSVDAASSYEQYF
D: TRBD1; length: 13; J: TRBJ1-1; V: TRBV7-9; size: NA; DNA: TGTGCCAGCAGCACACAGGGGAGCACTGAAGCTTTCTTT; CDR3: CASSTQGSTEAFF
D: TRBD1; length: 13; J: TRBJ1-1; V: TRBV19; size: NA; DNA: TGTGCCAGTAGTCTAGACAGGGACACTGAAGCTTTCTTT; CDR3: CASSLDRDTEAFF
D: TRBD1; length: 12; J: TRBJ2-7; V: TRBV10-3; size: NA; DNA: TGTGCCACCGGGACAGGGAGCTACGAGCAGTACTTC; CDR3: CATGTGSYEQYF
D: NA; length: 16; J: TRBJ2-1; V: TRBV4-1; size: few; DNA: TGCGCCAGCAGCCAAGAACCGGTCCGCTCCTACAATGAGCAGTTCTTC; CDR3: CASSQEPVRSYNEQFF
D: NA; length: 12; J: TRBJ1-1; V: TRBV5-1; size: NA; DNA: TGCGCCAGCAGAGAGGAGAACACTGAAGCTTTCTTT; CDR3: CASREENTEAFF
D: NA; length: 15; J: TRBJ1-1; V: TRBV21-1; size: NA; DNA: TGTGCCAGCAGCAAAGTTGGCGACTCGAACACTGAAGCTTTCTTT; CDR3: CASSKVGDSNTEAFF
D: NA; length: 12; J: TRBJ2-2; V: TRBV5-1; size: NA; DNA: TGCGCCAGCTACTCGAACACCGGGGAGCTGTTTTTT; CDR3: CASYSNTGELFF
D: TRBD1; length: 13; J: TRBJ2-7; V: TRBV19; size: NA; DNA: TGTGCCAGTCGGGACAGACCGAGTATCGAGCAGTACTTC; CDR3: CASRDRPSIEQYF
D: NA; length: 11; J: TRBJ2-7; V: TRBV6-5; size: NA; DNA: TGTGCCAGCAAGGGAGGAGACGAGCAGTACTTC; CDR3: CASKGGDEQYF
D: NA; length: 15; J: TRBJ1-1; V: TRBV13; size: NA; DNA: TGTGCCAGCAGCTTAGGTGCGGGGGGCCAGGAAGTAGCTTTCTTT; CDR3: CASSLGAGGQEVAFF
D: NA; length: 15; J: TRBJ1-1; V: TRBV14; size: NA; DNA: TGTGCCAGCAGCCAAGATCGGGGGTGGAACACTGAAGCTTTCTTT; CDR3: CASSQDRGWNTEAFF
D: NA; length: 13; J: TRBJ2-7; V: TRBV19; size: NA; DNA: TGTGCCTGCGGCCCGGGGATCTCCTACGAGCAGTACTTC; CDR3: CACGPGISYEQYF
D: NA; length: 15; J: TRBJ1-5; V: TRBV4-1; size: NA; DNA: TGCGCCAGCAGCCAAGGATCGGGGGGAGGTCAGCCCCAGCATTTT; CDR3: CASSQGSGGGQPQHF
D: NA; length: 13; J: TRBJ2-1; V: TRBV6-5; size: NA; DNA: TGTGCCAGCAGTTACGATAGGGGCAATGAGCAGTTCTTC; CDR3: CASSYDRGNEQFF